Listed here are 14 T cell receptor beta chains from one sample, sequenced in a study of brain metastases from non-small cell lung cancer. TCRdb's copy holds only in-frame clones and misses some; the assay was immunoSEQ multiplex PCR. Of under 1,500 clones listed, 85% to 90% are singletons. The sample comprised tumor-adjacent normal tissue. Receptor source: a donor aged 40 or older with non-small cell lung cancer.

The gene calls are TRBV5-1 and TRBJ2-3; tentatively, D is TRBD1 (6 bases). Trimming left V 3 bases short and J 1 base short, with 12 bases between. CDR3 length: 15 residues. Germline V gene sequence: CDR1 SGHRS, CDR2 YFSETQ. CDR3 bases: TGCGCCAGCAGCTATTACAGGGATGGCACAGATACGCAGTATTTT. Encoded protein: CASSYYRDGTDTQYF.

The chain employs TRBV7-2 and TRBJ2-5; D is possibly TRBD2 (5 bases). This CDR3 region has 13 residues. Trimming stripped 0 bases from V and 3 bases from J, with 5 bases between. Germline CDR1 is SGHTA and CDR2 is FQGNSA. The CDR3 nucleotides read TGTGCCAGCAGCTTAGCGGAGGAAGAGACCCAGTACTTC. Translation gives CASSLAEEETQYF.

The V and J genes are TRBV5-6 and TRBJ2-2; TRBD1 or TRBD2 may be the D gene (7 bases each). The CDR3 has 15 residues. CDR1 is SGHDT and CDR2 is YYEEEE in the germline V gene. V lost 2 bases to trimming and J lost 6 bases, with 14 bases between them. In nucleotides, the CDR3 is TGTGCCAGCAGCTTTACTTCAGGGGGGGCCGGGGAGCTGTTTTTT. Encoded protein: CASSFTSGGAGELFF.

In this sample, this clone turned up a few times. This rearrangement joins TRBV7-2 to TRBJ2-5, with 11 bases aligning to TRBD2. CDR1 and CDR2 (germline): SGHTA, FQGNSA. The CDR3 runs 15 residues. The ends lost 5 bases at V and 4 bases at J; junction bases unmatched: 6. The CDR3 nucleotides read TGTGCCAGCAGCGGGACTAGCGGACAGTTAGAGACCCAGTACTTC. This codes for CASSGTSGQLETQYF.

This chain connects TRBV30 to TRBJ2-5, with D unresolved. This CDR3 region has 13 residues. V lost 6 bases and J 2 bases, leaving 13 bases between the germline ends. Germline CDR1 GTSNPN, CDR2 SVGIG (reference sequence). The CDR3 spells CACLDRIQETQYF. The DNA for the CDR3 is TGTGCCTGCCTGGACCGAATTCAAGAGACCCAGTACTTC.

In its sample, this clone was seen a few times. This chain uses TRBV19 with TRBJ2-5, with D hard to call. CDR1 and CDR2 (germline): LNHDA, SQIVND (reference sequence). The CDR3 loop spans 12 amino acids. V was pared by 3 bases and J by 7 bases, with 9 bases between. In nucleotides, the CDR3 is TGTGCCAGTAGTATTGACCCCAGGACCCAGTACTTC. Residues: CASSIDPRTQYF.

Note on this clone: Since a much larger clone is just one base distant, this may be a read error. Other DNA sequences within the sample encode an identical CDR3. The chain couples TRBV13 to TRBJ2-7; 8 nucleotides agree with TRBD1. CDR3 length: 15 residues. Germline CDR1 PRHDT, CDR2 FYEKMQ (reference sequence). CDR3 region: CASSSSRQGSNEQYF. The CDR3 bases are TGTGCTAGCAGCTCCTCTCGACAGGGGAGTAACGAGCAGTACTTC.

As DNA, the CDR3 is TGTGCCAGCAGCCCCCAGGCGGGAGCTGAGCAGTTCTTC. Protein: CASSPQAGAEQFF. This rearrangement joins TRBV5-6 to TRBJ2-1; 7 nucleotides align to TRBD2. Germline V gene data show CDR1 as SGHDT and CDR2 as YYEEEE. This CDR3 has 13 amino acids. The junction had 7 bases not matched to a gene; V was cut back by 4 bases and J by 9 bases. Full variable domain (missing parts from reference TRBV5-6 and TRBJ2-1): DAGVTQSPTHLIKTRGQQVTLRCSPKSGHDTVSWYQQALGQGPQFIFQYYEEEERQRGNFPDRFSGHQFPNYSSELNVNALLLGDSALYLCASSPQAGAEQFFGPGTRLTVL.

For the CDR3, the DNA is TGTGCCAGCAGCTTCAAAGAGACCCAGTACTTC. Its protein product is CASSFKETQYF. The rearrangement joins TRBV5-6 to TRBJ2-5; no reliable D call. This CDR3 spans 11 amino acids. Trimming removed 2 bases at V and 3 bases at J, with 2 bases between. Germline V gene lookup returns CDR1 SGHDT and CDR2 YYEEEE.

In DNA form, the CDR3 reads TGTGCCAGTAGACAGGCTGGGGAGACCCAGTACTTC. Amino acid sequence: CASRQAGETQYF. This chain connects TRBV19 to TRBJ2-5; possible D gene TRBD1, 5 bases. The germline V gene has CDR1 LNHDA and CDR2 SQIVND (reference sequence). The length of the CDR3 is 12 residues. The V and J ends lost 6 bases and 5 bases respectively, with 10 bases between them.

The chain recombines TRBV2 with TRBJ1-5; D unresolved. The CDR3 loop spans 16 amino acids. The germline CDR1 and CDR2 sequences are SNHLY and FYNNEI. Deletions cut 8 bases from V and 5 bases from J, with 22 bases between. DNA for the CDR3: TGTGCCAGCGGCTCAGACCGAGCTTCCTGGGATCAGCCCCAGCATTTT. The encoded protein is CASGSDRASWDQPQHF.

This sequence joins TRBV14 and TRBJ2-1, with 10 bases matching TRBD2. V dropped 1 base and J dropped 10; count of bases not matched to a gene: 1. Germline V lookup: CDR1 SGHDN, CDR2 FVKESK. The CDR3 loop spans 13 amino acids. In DNA, the CDR3 is TGTGCCAGCAGCCAAGGGGGACTAGCGGAGCAGTTCTTC. This translates into CASSQGGLAEQFF.

This clone was seen more than once but under ten times. The rearrangement links TRBV7-2 to TRBJ2-1; TRBD2 aligns across 13 bases. The germline CDR1 and CDR2 sequences are SGHTA and FQGNSA. The junction had 4 bases not matched to a gene; V was cut back by 5 bases and J by 6 bases. The CDR3 spans 15 residues. In DNA, the CDR3 is TGTGCCAGCAGCGCAGGACTAGCGGGAGTCAATGAGCAGTTCTTC. It translates to CASSAGLAGVNEQFF.

This chain uses TRBV3-1 (or the pseudogene TRBV3-2) with TRBJ2-5; TRBD2 matches at 8 bases. This CDR3 is 16 amino acids long. V was clipped by 1 base and J by 2 bases; unmatched bases: 6. Germline V gene sequence: CDR1 LGHDT, CDR2 YNNKEL (reference sequence). CDR3 in DNA: TGTGCCAGCAGCCAAGGCGCCGGGAGGGTGCAAGAGACCCAGTACTTC. Its translation is CASSQGAGRVQETQYF.